The source of this T cell receptor (beta chain) is a study of PD-1 blockade in mismatch repair-deficient tumors (dated 2017 in TCRdb). Describing the broader study: Between late 2013 and September 2016, around 91 consecutive patients with approximately 12 mismatch repair-deficient cancer types, all previously treated and progressing, were enrolled in the trial. Tumor-associated T cell clones were tracked in the peripheral blood of patients responding to PD-1 blockade by deep sequencing of TCR CDR3 regions.

Regarding this clone: Its antigen remains unidentified. Base qualities are missing; no much larger clone stands one base away.

Library construction relied on the immunoSEQ multiplex PCR assay. The clones in this table, taken by TCRdb from immuneACCESS, are in-frame only. Not every clone is retained; where verified, under half of the shortfall comes from an unresolved V gene, and the cause of the rest is unknown. Across this sample there are around 100,000 clones, with around three quarters seen only once. The ten largest clones represent around 4.7% of the sample. For each enrolled patient, mismatch repair deficiency was established using either polymerase chain reaction or immunohistochemistry. TCR sequencing was carried out for three patients who responded to pembrolizumab therapy. Pembrolizumab PD-1 blockade was prospectively tested in advanced mismatch repair-deficient cancers, regardless of tissue of origin, in the phase II trial. Peripheral blood T cell samples were collected serially, before PD-1 blockade began and at several time points afterward. Blood sampling times were reported as weeks after the first pembrolizumab dose.

Broader findings and caveats from the paper: After pembrolizumab, tumor-resident clones, which were often undetectable in blood before treatment, expanded rapidly and then contracted, generally ahead of radiologic responses.

The V and J ends are trimmed by 1 base and 1 base, leaving 11 bases between them. From cysteine to phenylalanine, the CDR3 is 15 amino acids long. Only the CDR3 DNA is retained, 45 bases long and in frame from the first base. From a lookup of the germline V gene (reference sequence), CDR1 and CDR2 are SGHNT and YYREEE. The rearranged segments are TRBV5-4 and TRBJ1-1; the D region possibly corresponds to TRBD1 (6 bases align). This receptor was obtained from an adult with mismatch repair-deficient cancer. This sample comprised peripheral blood, obtained 60 to 65 weeks after starting pembrolizumab. At the DNA level, the sequence is TGTGCCAGCAGCTTGAATCGGGGGGCGAACACTGAAGCTTTCTTT. This gives the protein CASSLNRGANTEAFF.